This T cell receptor beta chain is from a study of blood T cell repertoires in COVID-19. The table came from immunoSEQ multiplex PCR; TCRdb's copy has only in-frame clones and leaves some out. The sample lists 200,000 to 300,000 clones, 75% to 90% occurring once. Trimming removed 6 bases at V and 3 bases at J, with 11 bases between. The CDR3 is 13 residues long. The sequence was obtained from a woman aged 60-70 years with active or convalescent COVID-19. The V call is TRBV12-3 or TRBV12-4, the J call TRBJ1-1, with D hard to call. The sequenced sample was peripheral blood. CDR3 coding DNA: TGTGCCAGCAGGGGGAGGTGGGACACTGAAGCTTTCTTT. As protein: CASRGRWDTEAFF.